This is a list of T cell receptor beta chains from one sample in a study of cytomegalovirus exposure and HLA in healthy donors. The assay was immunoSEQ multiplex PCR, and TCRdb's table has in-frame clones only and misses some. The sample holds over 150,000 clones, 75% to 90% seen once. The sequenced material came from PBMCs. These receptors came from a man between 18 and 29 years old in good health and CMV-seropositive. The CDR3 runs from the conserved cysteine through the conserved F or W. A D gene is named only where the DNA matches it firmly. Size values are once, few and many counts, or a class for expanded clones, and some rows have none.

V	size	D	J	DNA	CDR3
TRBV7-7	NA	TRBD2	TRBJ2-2	TGTGCCAGCAGCCAACTAGCGGGGATTGTCTCCGGGGAGCTGTTTTTT	CASSQLAGIVSGELFF
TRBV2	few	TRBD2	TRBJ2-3	TGTGCCAGCAGTGAAGCAACCAGCGGGGGGGCCCTACTTACAGATACGCAGTATTTT	CASSEATSGGALLTDTQYF
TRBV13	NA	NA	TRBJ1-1	TGTGCCAGCAGCTTACAAATGAACACTGAAGCTTTCTTT	CASSLQMNTEAFF
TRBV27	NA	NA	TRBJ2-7	TGTGCCAGCAGTTTAGGTGGAGGGTGGGACGAGCAGTACTTC	CASSLGGGWDEQYF
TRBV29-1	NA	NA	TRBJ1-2	TGCAGCGTTGAAGGGACAACTAACTATGGCTACACCTTC	CSVEGTTNYGYTF
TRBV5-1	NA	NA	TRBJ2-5	TGCGCCAGCAGCTTCGGCGCAGCGGGAGAGACCCAGTACTTC	CASSFGAAGETQYF
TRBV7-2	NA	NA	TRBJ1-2	TGTGCCAGCAGCCCCAGACTGGCCGCCCCTGGCTACACCTTC	CASSPRLAAPGYTF
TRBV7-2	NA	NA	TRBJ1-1	TGTGCCAGCAGCTTAGAAGGAGTCAGGGGAGATACTGAAGCTTTCTTT	CASSLEGVRGDTEAFF
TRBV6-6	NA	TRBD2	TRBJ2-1	TGTGCCAGCACCCCGCCCGGGAGGGAATCCTACAATGAGCAGTTCTTC	CASTPPGRESYNEQFF
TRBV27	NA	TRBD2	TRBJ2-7	TGTGCCAGCAGTAAGCGGGAGGGTGATTACGAGCAGTACTTC	CASSKREGDYEQYF
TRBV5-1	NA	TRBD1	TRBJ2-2	TGCGCCAGCAGCTTTGGACAGGGACGACTTCGGAACACCGGGGAGCTGTTTTTT	CASSFGQGRLRNTGELFF
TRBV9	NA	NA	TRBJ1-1	TGTGCCAGCAGCGTAGTCCAGGGTGATGAAGCTTTCTTT	CASSVVQGDEAFF
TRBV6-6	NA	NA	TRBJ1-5	TGTGCCAGCAGTTCTATGGGGTCAGGGGTCAATCAGCCCCAGCATTTT	CASSSMGSGVNQPQHF
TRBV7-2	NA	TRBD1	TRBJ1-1	TGTGCCAGCACCCTCAGGGGGCTCACTGAAGCTTTCTTT	CASTLRGLTEAFF
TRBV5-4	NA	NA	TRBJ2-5	TGTGCCAGCAGCTTGAATAAAGAGACCCAGTACTTC	CASSLNKETQYF